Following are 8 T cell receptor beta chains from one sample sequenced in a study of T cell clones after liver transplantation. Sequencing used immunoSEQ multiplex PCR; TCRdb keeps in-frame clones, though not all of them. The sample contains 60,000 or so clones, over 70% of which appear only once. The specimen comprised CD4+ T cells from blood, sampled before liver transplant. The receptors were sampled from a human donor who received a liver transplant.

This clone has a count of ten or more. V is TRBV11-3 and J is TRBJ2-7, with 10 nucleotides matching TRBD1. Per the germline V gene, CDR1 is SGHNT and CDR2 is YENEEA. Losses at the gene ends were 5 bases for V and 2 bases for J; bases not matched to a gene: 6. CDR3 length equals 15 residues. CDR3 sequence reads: CASSLGTGVPYEQYF. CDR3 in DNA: TGTGCCAGCAGCCTAGGGACAGGGGTTCCCTACGAGCAGTACTTC. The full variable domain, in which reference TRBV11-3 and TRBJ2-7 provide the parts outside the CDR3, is EAGVVQSPRYKIIEKKQPVAFWCNPISGHNTLYWYLQNLGQGPELLIRYENEEAVDDSQLPKDRFSAERLKGVDSTLKIQPAELGDSAVYLCASSLGTGVPYEQYFGPGTRLTVT.

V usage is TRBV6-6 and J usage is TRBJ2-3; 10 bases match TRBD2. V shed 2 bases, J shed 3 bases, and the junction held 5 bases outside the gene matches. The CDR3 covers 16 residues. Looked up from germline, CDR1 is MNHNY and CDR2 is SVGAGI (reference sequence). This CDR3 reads CASSYLQGLATDTQYF. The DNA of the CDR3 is TGTGCCAGCAGTTACCTCCAGGGACTAGCGACAGATACGCAGTATTTT.

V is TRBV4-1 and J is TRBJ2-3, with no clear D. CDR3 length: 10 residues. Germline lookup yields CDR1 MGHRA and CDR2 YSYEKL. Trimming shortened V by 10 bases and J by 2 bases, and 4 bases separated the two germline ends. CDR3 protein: CATPTDTQYF. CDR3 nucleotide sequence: TGCGCCACTCCCACAGATACGCAGTATTTT.

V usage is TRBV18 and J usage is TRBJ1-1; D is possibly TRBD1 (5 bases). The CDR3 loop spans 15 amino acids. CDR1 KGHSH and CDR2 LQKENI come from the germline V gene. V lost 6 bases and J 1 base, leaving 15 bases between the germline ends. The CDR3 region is CASSGEGTGNTEAFF. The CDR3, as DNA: TGTGCCAGCTCCGGGGAGGGGACGGGGAACACTGAAGCTTTCTTT. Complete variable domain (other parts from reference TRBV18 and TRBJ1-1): NAGVMQNPRHLVRRRGQEARLRCSPMKGHSHVYWYRQLPEEGLKFMVYLQKENIIDESGMPKERFSAEFPKEGPSILRIQQVVRGDSAAYFCASSGEGTGNTEAFFGQGTRLTVV.

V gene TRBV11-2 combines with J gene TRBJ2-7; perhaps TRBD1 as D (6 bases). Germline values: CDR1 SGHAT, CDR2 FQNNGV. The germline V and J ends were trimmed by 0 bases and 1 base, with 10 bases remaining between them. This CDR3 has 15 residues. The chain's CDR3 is CASSLDRGSSYEQYF. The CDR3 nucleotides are TGTGCCAGCAGCTTAGATAGGGGGTCTTCCTACGAGCAGTACTTC.

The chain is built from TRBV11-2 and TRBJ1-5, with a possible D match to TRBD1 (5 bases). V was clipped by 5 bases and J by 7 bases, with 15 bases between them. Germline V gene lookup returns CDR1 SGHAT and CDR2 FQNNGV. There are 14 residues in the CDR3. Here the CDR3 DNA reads TGTGCCAGCAGCGATGGGCAGGGAAGGCAGCCCCAGCATTTT. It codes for CASSDGQGRQPQHF.

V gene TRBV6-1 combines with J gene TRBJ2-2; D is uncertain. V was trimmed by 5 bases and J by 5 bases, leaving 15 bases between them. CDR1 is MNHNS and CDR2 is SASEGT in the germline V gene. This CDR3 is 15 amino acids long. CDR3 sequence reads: CASSPQNLRTGELFF. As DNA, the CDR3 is TGTGCCAGCAGTCCCCAAAATCTCAGGACCGGGGAGCTGTTTTTT.

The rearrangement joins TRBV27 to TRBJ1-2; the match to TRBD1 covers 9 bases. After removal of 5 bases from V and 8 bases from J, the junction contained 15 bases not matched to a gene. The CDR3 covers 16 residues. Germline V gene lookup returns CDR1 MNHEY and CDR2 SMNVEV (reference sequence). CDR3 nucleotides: TGTGCCAGCAGTCCGCTCTCTACGGACAGGGGTGGGGGCTACACCTTC. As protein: CASSPLSTDRGGGYTF.